This section outlines one T cell receptor (beta chain) sequence together with its context. Its antigen is currently unknown. Data came from immunoSEQ multiplex PCR; TCRdb stores just in-frame clones and leaves some out. The sample contains around 35,000 clones, 75% to 90% of which appear only once. Trimming took off 3 bases at V and 4 bases at J, with 9 bases between the two ends. There are 14 residues in the CDR3. Germline CDR1 reads LNHDA; CDR2 reads SQIVND (reference sequence). This entry belongs to a study of T cells in narcolepsy. As for the study in general: Healthy controls were enrolled alongside patients with narcolepsy type 1 or type 2.

Study results and caveats: Autoreactive clonotypes reportedly recurred in blood of same and different patients, not controls.

The sample consisted of CD45RA- memory CD4+ T cells from PBMCs. The receptor's source is a human donor with narcolepsy. This chain uses TRBV19 with TRBJ2-2; tentative D call: TRBD1 (5 bases). This CDR3 reads CASSIPGLTGELFF. For the CDR3, the DNA is TGTGCCAGTAGTATCCCAGGGCTCACCGGGGAGCTGTTTTTT.